What follows are 20 T cell receptor beta chains derived from one specimen sequenced in a study of cytomegalovirus exposure and HLA in healthy donors. Primers included in the PCR were 60 Vbeta and 13 Jbeta primers. TCRdb keeps only in-frame clones here, not all; method: immunoSEQ multiplex PCR. The repertoire consists of 150,000 to 200,000 clones, with roughly 73% occurring once and the leading ten covering around 8%. Sequenced: PBMCs. These receptors all come from a middle-aged woman in good health and CMV-seropositive.

This clone was observed a handful of times. The rearrangement links TRBV6-1 to TRBJ1-1, with 7 bases that match TRBD1. This CDR3 has 13 amino acids. V was clipped by 7 bases and J by 4 bases; unmatched bases: 6. Germline values: CDR1 MNHNS, CDR2 SASEGT. The CDR3 spells CASTNTGATEAFF. CDR3 nucleotide sequence: TGTGCCAGCACGAATACAGGGGCCACTGAAGCTTTCTTT.

About this clone: Other DNA sequences from this sample encode an identical CDR3 as well. The V call is TRBV7-3, the J call TRBJ1-2; 10 bases agree with TRBD1. V lost 3 bases and J lost 5; bases outside the gene matches: 0. Germline V CDR1 and CDR2: SGHTA, FQGTGA. The CDR3 is made up of 13 amino acids. In DNA form, the CDR3 reads TGTGCCAGCAGCTTGGGACAGGGGTATGGCTACACCTTC. Its protein product is CASSLGQGYGYTF.

The chain recombines TRBV7-8 with TRBJ2-7, with a possible D match to TRBD2 (5 bases). The CDR3 contains 16 residues. The V end lost 4 bases, the J end lost 3 bases, and 19 bases lay between the germline ends. Germline loops: CDR1 SGHVS, CDR2 FQNEAQ. CDR3 in DNA: TGTGCCAGCAGCTCCGTCGGGCAAGGGAGAGTCTACGAGCAGTACTTC. This codes for CASSSVGQGRVYEQYF.

This sequence joins TRBV7-2 and TRBJ1-5; D call uncertain. CDR1 SGHTA and CDR2 FQGNSA come from the germline V gene. With 0 bases removed from V and 0 bases from J, the gap between germline ends came to 3 bases. The CDR3 is made up of 14 amino acids. CDR3 loop: CASSLALSNQPQHF. The CDR3 coding sequence is TGTGCCAGCAGCTTAGCACTTAGCAATCAGCCCCAGCATTTT.

The rearrangement uses TRBV2 and TRBJ2-3; the match to TRBD2 covers 14 bases. CDR3 length: 16 amino acids. Germline assignment: CDR1 SNHLY and CDR2 FYNNEI. V was pared by 6 bases and J by 4 bases, with 6 bases of the junction left unmatched. The CDR3 DNA sequence: TGTGCCAGCAGACCCGGGACTAGCGGGAGCGCAGATACGCAGTATTTT. This gives the protein CASRPGTSGSADTQYF.

This clone has only a few counts. The V gene is TRBV4-1, the J gene TRBJ1-2; 7 nucleotides line up with TRBD1. V shed 1 base and J 6 bases; nucleotides not matched to a gene: 8. This CDR3 contains 15 residues. The V gene's germline CDR1 is MGHRA and CDR2 YSYEKL. CDR3 in amino acids: CASSQVGQGENGYTF. The CDR3 DNA is TGCGCCAGCAGCCAAGTCGGCCAGGGGGAAAATGGCTACACCTTC.

This chain joins TRBV11-2 and TRBJ1-5; possible D gene TRBD1, 5 bases. Per germline, CDR1 SGHAT and CDR2 FQNNGV. V lost 5 bases to trimming and J lost 5 bases, with 10 bases between them. The CDR3 contains 13 residues. CDR3 DNA sequence: TGTGCCAGCAGCCGAGACAGATATCAGCCCCAGCATTTT. It specifies CASSRDRYQPQHF.

V and J are TRBV7-8 and TRBJ2-5; 7 bases line up with TRBD1. Trimming took 2 bases from V and 4 from J; bases not matched to a gene: 7. The CDR3 covers 15 residues. The germline CDR1 and CDR2 sequences are SGHVS and FQNEAQ. CDR3 loop: CASSLRAAGGETQYF. In DNA, the CDR3 is TGTGCCAGCAGCTTAAGAGCGGCAGGGGGAGAGACCCAGTACTTC.

The chain recombines TRBV2 with TRBJ2-2; TRBD2 aligns across 10 bases. Germline V CDR1 and CDR2: SNHLY, FYNNEI. Trimming took 6 bases from V and 2 from J; bases not matched to a gene: 6. There are 16 residues in the CDR3. DNA of the CDR3: TGTGCCAGCAGGGAGGGACTAGCGAGAAACACCGGGGAGCTGTTTTTT. Translating it yields CASREGLARNTGELFF.

J is TRBJ1-1 and V is TRBV27, with D tentatively TRBD1 (6 bases). There are 13 residues in the CDR3. Trimming took 5 bases from V and 2 from J, leaving 9 bases between them. The germline gives CDR1 MNHEY, CDR2 SMNVEV (reference sequence). CDR3 in amino acids: CASSVQGNTEAFF. The CDR3 coding sequence is TGTGCCAGCAGTGTACAGGGTAACACTGAAGCTTTCTTT.

The gene calls are TRBV7-2 and TRBJ2-1, with 11 bases fitting TRBD1. The ends lost 4 bases at V and 9 bases at J; junction bases unmatched: 8. From germline, CDR1 is SGHTA and CDR2 FQGNSA. The CDR3 is made up of 15 amino acids. This chain's CDR3 is CASSSRDRGFGEQFF. Written as DNA, the CDR3 is TGTGCCAGCAGCTCCCGGGACAGGGGGTTTGGTGAGCAGTTCTTC.

In nucleotides, the CDR3 is TGTGCCAGTAGACAAGATTGGGAGACTGAAGCTTTCTTT. Its protein product is CASRQDWETEAFF. The chain recombines TRBV19 with TRBJ1-1; no definite D call. The CDR3 sequence is 13 residues long. Trimming took 6 bases from V and 5 from J, leaving 13 bases between them. The germline V gene has CDR1 LNHDA and CDR2 SQIVND (reference sequence).

The chain has TRBV18 and TRBJ1-1; the D gene is possibly TRBD1 (6 bases). Trimming cost V 3 bases and J 5 bases, with 16 bases left between them. This CDR3 comprises 15 residues. Germline-derived CDR1 and CDR2 are KGHSH and LQKENI. CDR3 coding DNA: TGTGCCAGCTCACCCTACGGTGGGGGCGGAACTGAAGCTTTCTTT. The encoded protein is CASSPYGGGGTEAFF.

Only a few counts were recorded for this clone. The gene calls are TRBV18 and TRBJ1-5; the match to TRBD1 covers 7 bases. Germline loops: CDR1 KGHSH, CDR2 LQKENI. V lost 3 bases and J lost 2; bases outside the gene matches: 4. CDR3 size: 15 residues. CDR3 amino acids: CASSPVGQGNQPQHF. The CDR3 bases are TGTGCCAGCTCACCGGTTGGACAGGGCAATCAGCCCCAGCATTTT.

The rearrangement joins TRBV6-5 to TRBJ2-7, with D possibly being TRBD1 (6 bases). CDR3 size: 14 residues. The germline V gene has CDR1 MNHEY and CDR2 SVGAGI. V dropped 6 bases and J dropped 0 bases, with 12 bases sitting between them. The CDR3 sequence: CASRGAGDSYEQYF. CDR3 sequence (DNA): TGTGCCAGCAGGGGGGCCGGGGACTCCTACGAGCAGTACTTC.

Only a few counts were recorded for this clone. This chain uses TRBV2 with TRBJ2-5, with TRBD1 identical over 8 bases. CDR1 SNHLY and CDR2 FYNNEI come from the germline V gene. J was trimmed by 2 bases and V by 3 bases; bases with no gene match: 5. This CDR3 region has 15 residues. CDR3 loop: CASSDPGTGQETQYF. Here the CDR3 DNA reads TGTGCCAGCAGTGACCCCGGGACAGGTCAAGAGACCCAGTACTTC.

This chain connects TRBV6-1 to TRBJ1-1, with a weak D call TRBD1 (6 bases). The CDR3 runs 14 residues. The germline V and J ends were trimmed by 5 bases and 7 bases, with 17 bases remaining between them. Germline values: CDR1 MNHNS, CDR2 SASEGT. The CDR3 nucleotides read TGTGCCAGCAGTCCCTCGGGGGGGCTCGTTGAAGCTTTCTTT. Its translation: CASSPSGGLVEAFF.

With respect to this clone: The germline gene is not matched at one end of the junction; a read error may be the cause. The genes are TRBV18 and TRBJ1-1; a weak D match, TRBD1 (5 bases). This CDR3 is 14 amino acids long. Germline V lookup: CDR1 KGHSH, CDR2 LQKENI. CDR3 in DNA: TGTGCCAGCTCTTCTCAGGGTGGGAACTCTGAAGCTTTCTTT. Translation gives CASSSQGGNSEAFF.

This clone was picked up one time. The chain links TRBV5-5 to TRBJ1-1; D is possibly TRBD1 (5 bases). Per germline, CDR1 SGHKS and CDR2 YYEKEE (reference sequence). This CDR3 contains 14 residues. V shed 1 base and J shed 5 bases, with 12 bases lying between them. In DNA, the CDR3 is TGTGCCAGCAGCTTGCTAGGGGATATTACTGAAGCTTTCTTT. This codes for CASSLLGDITEAFF.

The CDR3 DNA reads TGTGCCAGCAAGGGAGTAGGTCCCAGGAATTCTGGCTACACCTTC. Its translation: CASKGVGPRNSGYTF. The rearrangement links TRBV2 to TRBJ1-2, with D unclear. The CDR3 consists of 15 residues. Germline V lookup: CDR1 SNHLY, CDR2 FYNNEI. The V end lost 7 bases, the J end lost 7 bases, and 22 bases lay between the germline ends.